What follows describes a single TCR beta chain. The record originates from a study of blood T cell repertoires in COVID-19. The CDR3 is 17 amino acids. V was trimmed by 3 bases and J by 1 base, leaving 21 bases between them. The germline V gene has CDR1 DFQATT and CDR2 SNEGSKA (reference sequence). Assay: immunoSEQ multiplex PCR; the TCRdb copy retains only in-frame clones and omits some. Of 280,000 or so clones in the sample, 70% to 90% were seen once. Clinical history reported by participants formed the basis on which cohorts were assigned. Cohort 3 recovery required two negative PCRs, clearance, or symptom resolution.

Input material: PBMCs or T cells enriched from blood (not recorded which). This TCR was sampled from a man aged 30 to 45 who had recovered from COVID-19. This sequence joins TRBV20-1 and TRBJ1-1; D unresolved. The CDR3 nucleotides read TGCAGTGCTAGTGCGGCAGAGAGAAGAGGTGGGAACACTGAAGCTTTCTTT. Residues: CSASAAERRGGNTEAFF.